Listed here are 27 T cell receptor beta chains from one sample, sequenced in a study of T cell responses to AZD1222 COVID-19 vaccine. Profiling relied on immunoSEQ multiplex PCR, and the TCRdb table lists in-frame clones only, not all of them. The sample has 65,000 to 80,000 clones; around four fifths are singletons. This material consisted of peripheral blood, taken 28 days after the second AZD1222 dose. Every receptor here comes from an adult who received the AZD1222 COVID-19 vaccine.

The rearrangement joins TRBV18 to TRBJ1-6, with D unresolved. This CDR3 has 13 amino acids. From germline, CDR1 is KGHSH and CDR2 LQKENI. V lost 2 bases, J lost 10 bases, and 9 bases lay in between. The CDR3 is CASSPGAGSPLHF. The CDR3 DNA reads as TGTGCCAGCTCACCAGGAGCAGGCTCACCCCTCCACTTT.

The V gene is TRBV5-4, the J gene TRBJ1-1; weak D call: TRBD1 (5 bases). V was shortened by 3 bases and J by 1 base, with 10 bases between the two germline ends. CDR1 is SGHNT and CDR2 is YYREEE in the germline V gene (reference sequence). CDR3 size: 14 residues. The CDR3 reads CASSWGRTNTEAFF. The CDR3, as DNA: TGTGCCAGCAGCTGGGGACGGACGAACACTGAAGCTTTCTTT.

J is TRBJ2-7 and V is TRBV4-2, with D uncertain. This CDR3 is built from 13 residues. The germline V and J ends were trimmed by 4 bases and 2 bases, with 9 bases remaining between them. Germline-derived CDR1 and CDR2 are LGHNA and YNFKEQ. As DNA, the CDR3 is TGTGCCAGCAGCCGGGTTGGGGCCTACGAGCAGTACTTC. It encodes CASSRVGAYEQYF.

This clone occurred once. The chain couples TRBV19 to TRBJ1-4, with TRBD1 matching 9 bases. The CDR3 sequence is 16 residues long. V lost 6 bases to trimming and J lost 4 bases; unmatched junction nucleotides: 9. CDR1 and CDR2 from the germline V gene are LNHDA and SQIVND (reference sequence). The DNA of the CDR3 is TGTGCCAGTAGCCGGACAGGGGCGGGACGTAATGAAAAACTGTTTTTT. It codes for CASSRTGAGRNEKLFF.

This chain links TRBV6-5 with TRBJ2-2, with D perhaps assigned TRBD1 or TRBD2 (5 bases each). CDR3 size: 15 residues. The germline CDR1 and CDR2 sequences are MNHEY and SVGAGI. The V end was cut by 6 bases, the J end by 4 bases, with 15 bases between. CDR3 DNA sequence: TGTGCCAGCAGACCAACCGGGGCGGCCACCGGGGAGCTGTTTTTT. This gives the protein CASRPTGAATGELFF.

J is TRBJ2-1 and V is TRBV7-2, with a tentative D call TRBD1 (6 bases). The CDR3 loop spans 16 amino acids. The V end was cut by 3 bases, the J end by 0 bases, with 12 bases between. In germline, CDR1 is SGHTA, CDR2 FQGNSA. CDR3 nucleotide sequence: TGTGCCAGCAGCTTGAGGGGGAGAGGCTCCTACAATGAGCAGTTCTTC. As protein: CASSLRGRGSYNEQFF.

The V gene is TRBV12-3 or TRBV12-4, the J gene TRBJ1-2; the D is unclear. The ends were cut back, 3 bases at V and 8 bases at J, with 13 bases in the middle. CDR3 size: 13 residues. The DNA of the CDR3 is TGTGCCAGCAGTTTTTGGGGTATAGAAGGCTACACCTTC. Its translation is CASSFWGIEGYTF.

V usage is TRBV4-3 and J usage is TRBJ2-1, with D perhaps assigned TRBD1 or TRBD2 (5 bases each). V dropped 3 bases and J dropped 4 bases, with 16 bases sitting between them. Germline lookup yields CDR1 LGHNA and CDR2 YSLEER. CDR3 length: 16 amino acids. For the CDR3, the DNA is TGCGCCAGCAGCCAGGGTTACACAGGACTTTACAATGAGCAGTTCTTC. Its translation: CASSQGYTGLYNEQFF.

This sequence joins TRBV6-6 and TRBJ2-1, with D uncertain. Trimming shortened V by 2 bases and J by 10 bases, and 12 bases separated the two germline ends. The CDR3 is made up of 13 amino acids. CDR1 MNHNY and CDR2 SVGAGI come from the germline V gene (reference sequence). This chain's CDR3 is CASSYPPPSEQFF. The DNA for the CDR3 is TGTGCCAGCAGTTACCCCCCACCGTCGGAGCAGTTCTTC.

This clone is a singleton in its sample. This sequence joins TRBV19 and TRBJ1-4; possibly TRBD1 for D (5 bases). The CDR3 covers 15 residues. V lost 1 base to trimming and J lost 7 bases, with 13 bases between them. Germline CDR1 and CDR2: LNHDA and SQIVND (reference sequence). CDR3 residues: CASSIVPGPGEKLFF. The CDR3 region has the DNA TGTGCCAGTAGTATAGTTCCGGGGCCGGGTGAAAAACTGTTTTTT.

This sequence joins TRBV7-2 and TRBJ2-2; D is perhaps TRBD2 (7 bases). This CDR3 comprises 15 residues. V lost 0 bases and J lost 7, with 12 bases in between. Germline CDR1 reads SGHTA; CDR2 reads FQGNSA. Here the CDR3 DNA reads TGTGCCAGCAGCTTAGCGGTGGGGGGGCACGGGGAGCTGTTTTTT. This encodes CASSLAVGGHGELFF.

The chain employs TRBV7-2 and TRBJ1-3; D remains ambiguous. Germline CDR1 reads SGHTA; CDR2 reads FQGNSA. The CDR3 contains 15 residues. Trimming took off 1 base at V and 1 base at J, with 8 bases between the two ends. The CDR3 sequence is CASSLELGSGNTIYF. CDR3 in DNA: TGTGCCAGCAGCTTAGAGTTAGGGTCTGGAAACACCATATATTTT. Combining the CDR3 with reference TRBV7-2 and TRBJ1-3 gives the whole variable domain GAGVSQSPSNKVTEKGKDVELRCDPISGHTALYWYRQSLGQGLEFLIYFQGNSAPDKSGLPSDRFSAERTGGSVSTLTIQRTQQEDSAVYLCASSLELGSGNTIYFGEGSWLTVV.

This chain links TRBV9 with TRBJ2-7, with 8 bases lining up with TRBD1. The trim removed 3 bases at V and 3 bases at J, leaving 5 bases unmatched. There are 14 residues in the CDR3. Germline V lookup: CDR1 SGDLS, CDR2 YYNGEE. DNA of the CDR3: TGTGCCAGCAGCGATGGGACAGGTGTCTACGAGCAGTACTTC. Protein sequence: CASSDGTGVYEQYF.

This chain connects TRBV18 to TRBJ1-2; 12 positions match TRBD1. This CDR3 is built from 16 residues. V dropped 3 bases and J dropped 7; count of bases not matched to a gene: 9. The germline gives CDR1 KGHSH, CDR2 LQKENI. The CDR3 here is CASSPTEGQGARGYTF. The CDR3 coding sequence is TGTGCCAGCTCACCTACCGAGGGACAGGGGGCGCGTGGCTACACCTTC.

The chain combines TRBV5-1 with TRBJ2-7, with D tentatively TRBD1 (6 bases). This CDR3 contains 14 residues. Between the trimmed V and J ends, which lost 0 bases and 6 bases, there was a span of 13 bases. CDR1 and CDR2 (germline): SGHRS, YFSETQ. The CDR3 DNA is TGCGCCAGCAGCTTGGGTGGGGGCCACGGCGAGCAGTACTTC. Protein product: CASSLGGGHGEQYF.

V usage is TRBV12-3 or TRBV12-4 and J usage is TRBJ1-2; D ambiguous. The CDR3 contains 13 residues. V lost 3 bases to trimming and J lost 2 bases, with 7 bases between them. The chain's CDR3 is CASSFSSNYGYTF. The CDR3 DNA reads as TGTGCCAGCAGTTTTTCTTCAAACTATGGCTACACCTTC.

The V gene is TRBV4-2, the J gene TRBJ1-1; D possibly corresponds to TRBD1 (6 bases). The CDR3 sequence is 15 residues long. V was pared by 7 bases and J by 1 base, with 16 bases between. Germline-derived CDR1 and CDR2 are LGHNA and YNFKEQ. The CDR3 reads CASTGFGQQNTEAFF. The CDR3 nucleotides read TGTGCCAGCACCGGGTTCGGACAGCAGAACACTGAAGCTTTCTTT.

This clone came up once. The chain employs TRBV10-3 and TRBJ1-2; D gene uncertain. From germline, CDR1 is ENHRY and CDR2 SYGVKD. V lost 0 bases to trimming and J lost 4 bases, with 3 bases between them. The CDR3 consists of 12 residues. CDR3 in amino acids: CAISESGYGYTF. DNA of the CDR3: TGTGCCATCAGTGAGTCGGGCTATGGCTACACCTTC.

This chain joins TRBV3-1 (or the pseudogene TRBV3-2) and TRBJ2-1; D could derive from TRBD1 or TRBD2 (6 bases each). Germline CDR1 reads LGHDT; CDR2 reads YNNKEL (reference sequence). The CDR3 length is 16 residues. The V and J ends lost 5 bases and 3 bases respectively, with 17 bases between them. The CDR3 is CASSLRGLNLYNEQFF. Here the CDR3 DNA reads TGTGCCAGCAGCTTACGGGGGCTAAACCTCTACAATGAGCAGTTCTTC.

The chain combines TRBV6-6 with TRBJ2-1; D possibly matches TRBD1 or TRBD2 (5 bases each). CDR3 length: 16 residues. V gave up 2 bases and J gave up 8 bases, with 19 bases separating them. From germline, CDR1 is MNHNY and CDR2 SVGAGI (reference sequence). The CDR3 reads CASSYQGRAGVDEQFF. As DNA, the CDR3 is TGTGCCAGCAGTTACCAGGGACGAGCTGGGGTCGATGAGCAGTTCTTC.

The CDR3: CASSQYDRVHEQFF. In DNA, the CDR3 is TGTGCCAGCAGCCAATACGACAGGGTTCATGAGCAGTTCTTC. The chain couples TRBV4-2 to TRBJ2-1; 7 bases align to TRBD1. CDR1 is LGHNA, CDR2 YNFKEQ, per germline. CDR3 length equals 14 residues. After removal of 2 bases from V and 8 bases from J, the junction contained 6 bases not matched to a gene.

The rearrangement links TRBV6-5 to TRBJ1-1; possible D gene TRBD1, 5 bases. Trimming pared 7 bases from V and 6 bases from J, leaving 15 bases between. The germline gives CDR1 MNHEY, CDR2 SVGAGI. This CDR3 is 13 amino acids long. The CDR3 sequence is CASTRDSNAEAFF. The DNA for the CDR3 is TGTGCCAGCACCAGAGACAGCAACGCTGAAGCTTTCTTT.

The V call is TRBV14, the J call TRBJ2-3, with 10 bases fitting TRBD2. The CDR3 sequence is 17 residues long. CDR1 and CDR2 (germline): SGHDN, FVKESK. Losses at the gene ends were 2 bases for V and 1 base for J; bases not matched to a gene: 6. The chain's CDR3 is CASSQLAGAVGTDTQYF. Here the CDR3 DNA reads TGTGCCAGCAGCCAACTAGCGGGAGCGGTGGGCACAGATACGCAGTATTTT.

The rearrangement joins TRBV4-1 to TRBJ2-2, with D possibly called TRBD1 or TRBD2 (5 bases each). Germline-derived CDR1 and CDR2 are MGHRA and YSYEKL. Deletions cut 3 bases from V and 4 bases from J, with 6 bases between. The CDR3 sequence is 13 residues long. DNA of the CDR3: TGCGCCAGCAGCCATGGGGGCACCGGGGAGCTGTTTTTT. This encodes CASSHGGTGELFF.

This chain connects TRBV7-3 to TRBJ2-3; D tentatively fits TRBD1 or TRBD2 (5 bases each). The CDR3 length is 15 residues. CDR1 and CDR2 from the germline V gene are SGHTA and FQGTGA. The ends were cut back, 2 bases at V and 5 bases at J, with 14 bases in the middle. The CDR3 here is CASSLEGSLGDTQYF. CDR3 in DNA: TGTGCCAGCAGCTTAGAGGGGTCTCTGGGAGATACGCAGTATTTT. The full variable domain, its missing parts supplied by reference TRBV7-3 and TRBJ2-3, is GAGVSQTPSNKVTEKGKYVELRCDPISGHTALYWYRQSLGQGPEFLIYFQGTGAADDSGLPNDRFFAVRPEGSVSTLKIQRTERGDSAVYLCASSLEGSLGDTQYFGPGTRLTVL.

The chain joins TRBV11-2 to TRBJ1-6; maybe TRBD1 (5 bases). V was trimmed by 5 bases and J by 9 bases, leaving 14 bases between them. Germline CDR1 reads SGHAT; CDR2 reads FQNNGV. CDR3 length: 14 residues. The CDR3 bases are TGTGCCAGCAGCCCAGGGATTTTGACTTCACCCCTCCACTTT. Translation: CASSPGILTSPLHF.

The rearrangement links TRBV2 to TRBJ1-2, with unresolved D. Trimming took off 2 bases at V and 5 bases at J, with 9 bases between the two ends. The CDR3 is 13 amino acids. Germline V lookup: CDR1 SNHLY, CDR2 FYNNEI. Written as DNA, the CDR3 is TGTGCCAGCAGTGAATCTACAGTATATGGCTACACCTTC. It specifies CASSESTVYGYTF. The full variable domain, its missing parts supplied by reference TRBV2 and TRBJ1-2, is EPEVTQTPSHQVTQMGQEVILRCVPISNHLYFYWYRQILGQKVEFLVSFYNNEISEKSEIFDDQFSVERPDGSNFTLKIRSTKLEDSAMYFCASSESTVYGYTFGSGTRLTVV.